This is a list of T cell receptor beta chains from one sample in a study of shared clonotypes between healthy human individuals. The method was immunoSEQ multiplex PCR; TCRdb's version includes in-frame clones alone and lacks a portion of them. The repertoire holds 2.3 million or so clones, with approximately 93% as singletons. Material: naive CD4+ T cells from PBMCs. Receptors were obtained from a man aged 18 to 30 in good health. Some clones in this sample may be carry-over from other donors' samples. The conserved cysteine and the conserved F or W are not part of the CDR3 here. Fields, in order: CDR3 protein, J gene, D gene, V gene, CDR3 length. A D gene is named only where the DNA matches it firmly.

CDR3 protein: ASPGGAGAFATNEKLF
J gene: TRBJ1-4
D gene: .
V gene: TRBV6-4
CDR3 length: 16

CDR3 protein: ASSLRMTRNDNEQF
J gene: TRBJ2-1
D gene: .
V gene: TRBV7-3
CDR3 length: 14

CDR3 protein: ASSRLGTGSTDTQY
J gene: TRBJ2-3
D gene: TRBD1
V gene: TRBV4-1
CDR3 length: 14

CDR3 protein: ASTAWWNSGNTIY
J gene: TRBJ1-3
D gene: .
V gene: TRBV28
CDR3 length: 13

CDR3 protein: ASSRFGYDATF
J gene: TRBJ1-1
D gene: .
V gene: TRBV9
CDR3 length: 11

CDR3 protein: ASTPGGDYSNQPQH
J gene: TRBJ1-5
D gene: TRBD1
V gene: TRBV5-8
CDR3 length: 14

CDR3 protein: ASSLGISGVNTEAF
J gene: TRBJ1-1
D gene: .
V gene: TRBV5-1
CDR3 length: 14

CDR3 protein: ASSFTGAYEQY
J gene: TRBJ2-7
D gene: .
V gene: TRBV5-1
CDR3 length: 11

CDR3 protein: ASTPRDRIYEQY
J gene: TRBJ2-7
D gene: .
V gene: TRBV19
CDR3 length: 12

CDR3 protein: ASSQALQGLEAF
J gene: TRBJ1-1
D gene: .
V gene: TRBV14
CDR3 length: 12

CDR3 protein: ASSFYYEQY
J gene: TRBJ2-7
D gene: .
V gene: TRBV27
CDR3 length: 9

CDR3 protein: ASSLELAGTQY
J gene: TRBJ2-5
D gene: .
V gene: TRBV7-3
CDR3 length: 11

CDR3 protein: ASSQRDRMGQPQH
J gene: TRBJ1-5
D gene: TRBD1
V gene: TRBV28
CDR3 length: 13

CDR3 protein: ASRTGVITEAF
J gene: TRBJ1-1
D gene: TRBD1
V gene: TRBV28
CDR3 length: 11

CDR3 protein: ATLHTTGELF
J gene: TRBJ2-2
D gene: .
V gene: TRBV15
CDR3 length: 10

CDR3 protein: AWSSPFDMMNTEAF
J gene: TRBJ1-1
D gene: .
V gene: TRBV30
CDR3 length: 14

CDR3 protein: ASSLAAGDQPQH
J gene: TRBJ1-5
D gene: .
V gene: TRBV7-8
CDR3 length: 12

CDR3 protein: ASSSNLYEQY
J gene: TRBJ2-7
D gene: .
V gene: TRBV18
CDR3 length: 10

CDR3 protein: ASSEGQGVIKGNEQF
J gene: TRBJ2-1
D gene: TRBD1
V gene: TRBV6-1
CDR3 length: 15

CDR3 protein: ASSLSPQNEQY
J gene: TRBJ2-7
D gene: .
V gene: TRBV5-4
CDR3 length: 11

CDR3 protein: ASSLIDTGYT
J gene: TRBJ1-2
D gene: .
V gene: TRBV5-1
CDR3 length: 10

CDR3 protein: ASSLGAAEQY
J gene: TRBJ2-7
D gene: .
V gene: TRBV7-6
CDR3 length: 10

CDR3 protein: ATSRDSQVGHEQY
J gene: TRBJ2-7
D gene: .
V gene: TRBV15
CDR3 length: 13

CDR3 protein: ASSIGSSGGPSWD
J gene: TRBJ2-3
D gene: TRBD2
V gene: TRBV19
CDR3 length: 13

CDR3 protein: ASSLAGGRTDTQY
J gene: TRBJ2-3
D gene: TRBD2
V gene: TRBV5-1
CDR3 length: 13

CDR3 protein: ASRPTSNYEQY
J gene: TRBJ2-7
D gene: TRBD2
V gene: TRBV5-1
CDR3 length: 11

CDR3 protein: ASSTSGQGETQY
J gene: TRBJ2-5
D gene: TRBD1
V gene: TRBV11-2
CDR3 length: 12

CDR3 protein: ASRAKGVWEPQH
J gene: TRBJ1-5
D gene: .
V gene: TRBV19
CDR3 length: 12

CDR3 protein: ASSLPPYRPSSYEQY
J gene: TRBJ2-7
D gene: .
V gene: TRBV28
CDR3 length: 15

CDR3 protein: ASSLQGAPAGELF
J gene: TRBJ2-2
D gene: TRBD1
V gene: TRBV19
CDR3 length: 13

CDR3 protein: ASSAWSNQPQH
J gene: TRBJ1-5
D gene: .
V gene: TRBV28
CDR3 length: 11

CDR3 protein: ASSEGSGPSTDTQY
J gene: TRBJ2-3
D gene: TRBD2
V gene: TRBV9
CDR3 length: 14

CDR3 protein: ASSGTDGGVTQY
J gene: TRBJ2-5
D gene: TRBD1
V gene: TRBV28
CDR3 length: 12

CDR3 protein: ASSKRFDTMNTEAF
J gene: TRBJ1-1
D gene: .
V gene: TRBV21-1
CDR3 length: 14

CDR3 protein: ASSSQGLGSYNEQF
J gene: TRBJ2-1
D gene: .
V gene: TRBV5-1
CDR3 length: 14

CDR3 protein: ASVRGAPVEQY
J gene: TRBJ2-7
D gene: .
V gene: TRBV6-1
CDR3 length: 11

CDR3 protein: AISVLAGGPSHEQY
J gene: TRBJ2-7
D gene: TRBD2
V gene: TRBV10-3
CDR3 length: 14

CDR3 protein: ASSRDERGYT
J gene: TRBJ1-2
D gene: .
V gene: TRBV2
CDR3 length: 10

CDR3 protein: ASSPIAGRTHNEQF
J gene: TRBJ2-1
D gene: TRBD2
V gene: TRBV19
CDR3 length: 14

CDR3 protein: AWSKIGGRGTEAF
J gene: TRBJ1-1
D gene: TRBD1
V gene: TRBV30
CDR3 length: 13